This T cell receptor beta chain was sequenced during a study of shared clonotypes between healthy human individuals. Trimming removed 3 bases from V and 1 base from J, with 10 bases in between. The germline gives CDR1 MDHEN, CDR2 SYDVKM. CDR3 length: 15 residues. A remark on this clone: Other DNA sequences in this specimen translate into the identical CDR3.

None of the donors, who were healthy HIV-negative adults, had recently had acute infections or vaccinations. There were only Caucasian adults among the donors, and all lived in Nashville, Tennessee. Libraries were prepared by immunoSEQ multiplex PCR; TCRdb keeps only in-frame clonotypes and omits some of them. This table has around 700,000 clones, more than 70% appearing once. This receptor was obtained from a woman aged 30 to 39 in good health. The rearrangement joins TRBV28 to TRBJ1-5, with a tentative D call TRBD1 (5 bases). Specimen: memory CD4+ T cells sorted from blood. Subset described: CD45RA-negative fraction. The CDR3 is CASSFSGGSNQPQHF. The DNA for the CDR3 is TGTGCCAGCAGTTTTTCCGGGGGGAGCAATCAGCCCCAGCATTTT.